This T cell receptor beta chain is from a study of CD8 T cells in ankylosing spondylitis. Of note for this clonotype: The antigen remains undetermined.

5'-RACE, quantitative and with molecular barcodes, yielded the TCR beta libraries. TCRdb re-called the 5' RACE reads with MiXCR, one entry per CDR3 protein. The sample consists of roughly 180,000 distinct CDR3 sequences, around 8.9% of them appearing once. This CDR3 contains 14 residues. The germline gives CDR1 GTSNPN, CDR2 SVGIG (reference sequence). The V and J ends lost 0 bases and 6 bases respectively, with 12 bases between them. Whole-study results and caveats: Prior literature has documented some motif variants in synovial fluid and blood from reactive arthritis. Those disease-linked clones were CD8+; they were also relatively rare in peripheral blood.

Input material: blood, either unsorted or a sorted T cell fraction (not recorded which). This sequence was found in a female donor with ankylosing spondylitis or in good health (not recorded which). The J gene is TRBJ2-1, the V gene TRBV30; D is ambiguous. CDR3 nucleotides: TGTGCCTGGAGTGTAGGGATAGGGTTCAATGAGCAGTTCTTC. Protein sequence: CAWSVGIGFNEQFF.